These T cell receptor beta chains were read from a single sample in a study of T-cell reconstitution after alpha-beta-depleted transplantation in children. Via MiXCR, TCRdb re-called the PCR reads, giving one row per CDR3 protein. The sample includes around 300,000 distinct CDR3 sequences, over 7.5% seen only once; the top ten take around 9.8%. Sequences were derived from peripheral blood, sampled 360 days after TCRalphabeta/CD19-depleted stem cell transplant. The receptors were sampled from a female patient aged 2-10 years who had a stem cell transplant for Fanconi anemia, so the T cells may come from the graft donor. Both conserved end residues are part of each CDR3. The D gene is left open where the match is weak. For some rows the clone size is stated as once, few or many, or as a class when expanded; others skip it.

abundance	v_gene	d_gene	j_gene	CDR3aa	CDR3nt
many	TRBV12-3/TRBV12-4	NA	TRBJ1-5	CASTPSGPNQPQHF	TGTGCCAGCACTCCCTCCGGCCCAAATCAGCCCCAGCATTTT
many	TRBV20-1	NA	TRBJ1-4	CSASTGKGGLNEKLFF	TGCAGTGCTAGCACGGGAAAGGGGGGATTAAATGAAAAACTGTTTTTT
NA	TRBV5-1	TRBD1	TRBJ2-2	CASSLDRGADTGELFF	TGCGCCAGCAGCCTGGACAGGGGAGCAGACACCGGGGAGCTGTTTTTT
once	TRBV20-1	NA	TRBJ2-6	CSARFSGANVLTF	TGCAGTGCGCGCTTCTCTGGGGCCAACGTCCTGACTTTC
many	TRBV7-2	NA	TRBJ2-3	CASSLVVWEATQYF	TGTGCCAGCAGCTTAGTGGTTTGGGAAGCCACGCAGTATTTT
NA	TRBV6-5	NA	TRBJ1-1	CASSYFGAKNTEAFF	TGTGCCAGCAGTTACTTTGGCGCGAAGAACACTGAAGCTTTCTTT
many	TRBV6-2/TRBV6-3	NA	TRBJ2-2	CASSRTWGANTGELFF	TGTGCCAGCAGTCGAACGTGGGGCGCGAACACCGGGGAGCTGTTTTTT
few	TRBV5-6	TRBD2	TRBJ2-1	CASSLMASGGENEQFF	TGTGCCAGCAGCTTGATGGCTAGCGGGGGGGAAAATGAGCAGTTCTTC
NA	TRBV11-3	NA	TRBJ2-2	CASSHTFTGELFF	TGTGCCAGCAGCCACACGTTCACCGGGGAGCTGTTTTTT
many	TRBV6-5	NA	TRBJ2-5	CASSYSGGGLQETQYF	TGTGCCAGCAGTTACTCTGGGGGAGGTTTACAAGAGACCCAGTACTTC
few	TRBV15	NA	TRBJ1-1	CATSRDGVWQGLNTEAFF	TGTGCCACCAGCAGAGATGGGGTGTGGCAGGGCTTGAACACTGAAGCTTTCTTT
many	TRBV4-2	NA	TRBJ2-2	CASSQDNIYTGELFF	TGTGCCAGCAGCCAAGATAACATCTATACCGGGGAGCTGTTTTTT
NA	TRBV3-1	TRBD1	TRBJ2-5	CATCPSGQGPYQETQYF	TGTGCCACCTGCCCCTCCGGACAGGGCCCTTACCAAGAGACCCAGTACTTC
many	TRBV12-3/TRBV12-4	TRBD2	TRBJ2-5	CASSSGLAGDLYQETQYF	TGTGCCAGCAGTAGCGGCCTAGCGGGGGATCTGTACCAAGAGACCCAGTACTTC
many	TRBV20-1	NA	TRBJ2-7	CSARDSRGTGSYEQYF	TGCAGTGCTAGAGATTCAAGGGGGACGGGATCCTACGAGCAGTACTTC
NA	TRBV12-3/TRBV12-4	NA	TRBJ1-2	CASSKVGLFNYGYTF	TGTGCCAGCAGCAAAGTGGGCCTTTTTAACTATGGCTACACCTTC